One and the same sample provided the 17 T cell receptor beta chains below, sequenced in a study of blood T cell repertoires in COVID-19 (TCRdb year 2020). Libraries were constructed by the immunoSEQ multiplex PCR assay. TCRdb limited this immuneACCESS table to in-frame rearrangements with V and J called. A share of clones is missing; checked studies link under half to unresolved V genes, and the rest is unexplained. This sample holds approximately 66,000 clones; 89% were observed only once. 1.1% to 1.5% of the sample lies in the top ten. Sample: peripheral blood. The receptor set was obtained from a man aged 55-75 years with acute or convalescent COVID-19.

The CDR3 region has the DNA TGTGCCAGCAGTGGCGGAAGGATCACTGAAGCTTTCTTT. Its translation: CASSGGRITEAFF. V usage is TRBV2 and J usage is TRBJ1-1; D gene ambiguous. The germline V gene encodes CDR1 SNHLY and CDR2 FYNNEI. The CDR3 sequence is 13 residues long. With 4 bases removed from V and 4 bases from J, the gap between germline ends came to 10 bases. Full variable domain (remainder filled in from reference TRBV2 and TRBJ1-1): EPEVTQTPSHQVTQMGQEVILRCVPISNHLYFYWYRQILGQKVEFLVSFYNNEISEKSEIFDDQFSVERPDGSNFTLKIRSTKLEDSAMYFCASSGGRITEAFFGQGTRLTVV.

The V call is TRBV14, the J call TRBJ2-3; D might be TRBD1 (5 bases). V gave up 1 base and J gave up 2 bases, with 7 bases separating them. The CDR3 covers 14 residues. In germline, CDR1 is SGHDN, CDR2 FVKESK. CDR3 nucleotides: TGTGCCAGCAGCCAAGCAGGGAACACAGATACGCAGTATTTT. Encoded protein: CASSQAGNTDTQYF.

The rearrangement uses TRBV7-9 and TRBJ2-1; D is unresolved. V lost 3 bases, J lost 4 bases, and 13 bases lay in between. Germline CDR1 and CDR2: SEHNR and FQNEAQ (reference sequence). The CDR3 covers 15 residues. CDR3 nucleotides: TGTGCCAGCAGCTTCCCCGGCAGGAAGTACAATGAGCAGTTCTTC. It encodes CASSFPGRKYNEQFF.

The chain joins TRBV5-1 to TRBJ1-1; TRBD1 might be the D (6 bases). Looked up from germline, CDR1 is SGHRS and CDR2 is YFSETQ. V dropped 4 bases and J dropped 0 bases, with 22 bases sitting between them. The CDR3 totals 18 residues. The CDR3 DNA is TGCGCCAGCAGCGATCAACCCAGGGACACGAGCATGAACACTGAAGCTTTCTTT. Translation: CASSDQPRDTSMNTEAFF.

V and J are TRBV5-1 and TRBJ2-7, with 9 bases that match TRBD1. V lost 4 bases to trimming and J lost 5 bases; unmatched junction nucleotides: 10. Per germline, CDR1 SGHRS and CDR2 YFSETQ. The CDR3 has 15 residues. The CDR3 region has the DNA TGCGCCAGCAGCAGGGAGGGGACAGGGTGGAACGAGCAGTACTTC. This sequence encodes CASSREGTGWNEQYF.

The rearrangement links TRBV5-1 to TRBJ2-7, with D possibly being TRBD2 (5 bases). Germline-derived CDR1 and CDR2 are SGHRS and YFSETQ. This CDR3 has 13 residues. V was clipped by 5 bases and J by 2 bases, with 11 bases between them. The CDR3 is CASSYGVTYEQYF. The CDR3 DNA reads TGCGCCAGCAGTTACGGGGTTACCTACGAGCAGTACTTC.

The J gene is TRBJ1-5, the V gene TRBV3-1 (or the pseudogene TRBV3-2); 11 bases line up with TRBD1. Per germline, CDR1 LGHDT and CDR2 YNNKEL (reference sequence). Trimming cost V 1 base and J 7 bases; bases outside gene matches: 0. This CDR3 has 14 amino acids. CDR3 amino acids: CASSQGTGGQPQHF. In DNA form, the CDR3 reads TGTGCCAGCAGCCAAGGGACAGGGGGCCAGCCCCAGCATTTT.

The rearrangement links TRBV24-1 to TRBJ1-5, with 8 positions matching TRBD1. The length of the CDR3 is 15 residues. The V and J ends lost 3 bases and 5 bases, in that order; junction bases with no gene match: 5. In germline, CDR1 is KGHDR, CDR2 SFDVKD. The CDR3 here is CATSDRQGNDQPQHF. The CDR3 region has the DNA TGTGCCACCAGTGATCGACAGGGGAACGATCAGCCCCAGCATTTT.

The CDR3 region has the DNA TGTGCCAGCAGTGCCGAGACGGGTGACTATGGCTACACCTTC. Translating gives CASSAETGDYGYTF. The V and J genes are TRBV6-4 and TRBJ1-2; no definite D call. This CDR3 comprises 14 residues. V was pared by 4 bases and J by 3 bases, with 12 bases between. CDR1 MRHNA and CDR2 SNTAGT come from the germline V gene.

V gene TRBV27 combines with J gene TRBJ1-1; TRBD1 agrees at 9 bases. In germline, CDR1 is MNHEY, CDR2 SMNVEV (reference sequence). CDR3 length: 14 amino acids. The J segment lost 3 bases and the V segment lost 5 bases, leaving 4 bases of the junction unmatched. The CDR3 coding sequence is TGTGCCAGCAGTCCGGGACAGGGCTACACTGAAGCTTTCTTT. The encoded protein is CASSPGQGYTEAFF.

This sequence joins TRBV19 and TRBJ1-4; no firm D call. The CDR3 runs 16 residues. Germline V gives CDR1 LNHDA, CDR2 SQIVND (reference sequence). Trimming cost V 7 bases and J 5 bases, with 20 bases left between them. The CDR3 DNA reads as TGTGCCAGTAATCCGTACAGCGGCCTGTTGAATGAAAAACTGTTTTTT. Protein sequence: CASNPYSGLLNEKLFF.

CDR3 loop: CASRVSGADPLNTEAFF. The CDR3 DNA reads as TGCGCCAGCAGGGTCTCAGGGGCCGACCCTCTGAACACTGAAGCTTTCTTT. This chain links TRBV10-2 with TRBJ1-1, with TRBD1 as a possible D gene (6 bases). The CDR3 runs 17 residues. V lost 6 bases to trimming and J lost 0 bases, with 20 bases between them. The germline V gene encodes CDR1 WSHSY and CDR2 SAAADI.

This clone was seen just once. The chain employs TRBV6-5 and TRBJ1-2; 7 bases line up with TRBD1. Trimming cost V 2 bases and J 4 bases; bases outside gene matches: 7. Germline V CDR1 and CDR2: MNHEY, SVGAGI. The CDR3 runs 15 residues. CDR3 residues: CASSYRGPSGYGYTF. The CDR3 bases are TGTGCCAGCAGTTACAGGGGGCCCTCGGGCTATGGCTACACCTTC.

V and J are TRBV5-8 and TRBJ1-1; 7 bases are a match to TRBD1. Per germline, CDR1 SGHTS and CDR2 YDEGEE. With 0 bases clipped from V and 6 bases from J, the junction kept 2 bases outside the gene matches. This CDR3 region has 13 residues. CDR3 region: CASSLDRGSEAFF. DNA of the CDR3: TGTGCCAGCAGCTTGGACAGGGGCTCTGAAGCTTTCTTT.

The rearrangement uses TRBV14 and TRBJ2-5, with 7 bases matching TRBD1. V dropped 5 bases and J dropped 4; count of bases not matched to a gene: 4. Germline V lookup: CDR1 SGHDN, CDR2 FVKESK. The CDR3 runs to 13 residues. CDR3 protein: CASSRNRGETQYF. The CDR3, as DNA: TGTGCCAGCAGCAGGAACAGGGGAGAGACCCAGTACTTC.

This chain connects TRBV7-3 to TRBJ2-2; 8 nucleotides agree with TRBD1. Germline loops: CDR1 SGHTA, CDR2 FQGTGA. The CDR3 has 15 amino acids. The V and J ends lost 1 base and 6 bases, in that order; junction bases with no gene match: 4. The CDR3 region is CASSLRQGAPGELFF. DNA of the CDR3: TGTGCCAGCAGCTTAAGGCAGGGGGCACCCGGGGAGCTGTTTTTT.

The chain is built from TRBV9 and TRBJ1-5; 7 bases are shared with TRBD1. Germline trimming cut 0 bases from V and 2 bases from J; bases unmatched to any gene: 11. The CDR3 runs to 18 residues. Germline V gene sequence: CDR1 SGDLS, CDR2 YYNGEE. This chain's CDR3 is CASSVATRGQAGNQPQHF. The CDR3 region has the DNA TGTGCCAGCAGCGTAGCTACAAGGGGGCAGGCTGGCAATCAGCCCCAGCATTTT.